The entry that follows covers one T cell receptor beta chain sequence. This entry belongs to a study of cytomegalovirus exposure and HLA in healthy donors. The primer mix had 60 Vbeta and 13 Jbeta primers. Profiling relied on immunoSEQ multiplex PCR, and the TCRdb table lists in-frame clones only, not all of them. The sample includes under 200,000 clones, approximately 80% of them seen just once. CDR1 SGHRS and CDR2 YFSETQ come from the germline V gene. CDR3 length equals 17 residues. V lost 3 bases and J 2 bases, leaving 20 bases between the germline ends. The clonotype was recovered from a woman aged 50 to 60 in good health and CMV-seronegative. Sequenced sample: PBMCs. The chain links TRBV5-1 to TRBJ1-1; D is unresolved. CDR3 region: CASSSARGAKLNTEAFF. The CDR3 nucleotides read TGCGCCAGCAGCTCGGCTCGGGGTGCCAAACTTAACACTGAAGCTTTCTTT.